Each of the 10 T cell receptor beta chains below was sequenced from the same sample in a study of T cells in Graves' hyperthyroidism and ophthalmopathy. TCR beta CDR3 sequences were amplified from RNA transcripts. First-round RT-PCR of the TCR CDR3 relied on the HTBI primer set. TCRdb re-called the multiplex PCR reads with MiXCR, one entry per CDR3 protein. The table records roughly 700,000 distinct CDR3 sequences, roughly a third of them present only once. The sequencing sample was made of blood. These receptors came from a woman in her forties with Graves' hyperthyroidism.

This clonotype was counted a few times. The chain uses TRBV10-2 and TRBJ2-7; D perhaps matches TRBD2 (5 bases). The CDR3 extends over 13 amino acids. The germline V and J ends were trimmed by 6 bases and 6 bases, with 15 bases remaining between them. The germline gives CDR1 WSHSY, CDR2 SAAADI. CDR3 bases: TGCGCCAGCAGGGGGAGCGAGGGCCCCGAGCAGTACTTC. Translated, it gives CASRGSEGPEQYF.

This clonotype was observed at least ten times. The V call is TRBV10-1, the J call TRBJ2-5; 12 bases match TRBD2. Germline V CDR1 and CDR2: WNHNN, SYGVQD (reference sequence). CDR3 length: 14 amino acids. The ends lost 6 bases at V and 6 bases at J; junction bases unmatched: 5. The CDR3 nucleotides read TGCGCCAGCAGCGCGACTAGCGGGGGAAAGACCCAGTACTTC. It encodes CASSATSGGKTQYF.

Regarding this clonotype: A much more abundant neighbour one base away suggests this may be a read error. The gene calls are TRBV11-2 and TRBJ1-1, with a possible D match to TRBD1 (6 bases). This CDR3 has 14 residues. V was clipped by 7 bases and J by 0 bases, with 12 bases between them. Germline values: CDR1 SGHAT, CDR2 FQNNGV. CDR3 DNA: TGTGCCAGCACCTTGAGGACAGTGAACACTGAAGCTTTCTTT. Amino acids: CASTLRTVNTEAFF.

This clonotype came up many times. This chain uses TRBV2 with TRBJ1-3; TRBD1 is a possible D gene (5 bases). Trimming pared 2 bases from V and 4 bases from J, leaving 21 bases between. CDR3 length: 18 amino acids. Germline values: CDR1 SNHLY, CDR2 FYNNEI. The CDR3 DNA is TGTGCCAGCAGTGAAACTCATTCTGGGGGAGCAGGCGGAAACACCATATATTTT. Its protein product is CASSETHSGGAGGNTIYF.

This clonotype was seen ten or more times. V usage is TRBV7-9 and J usage is TRBJ1-2, with TRBD1 matching over 8 bases. This CDR3 contains 14 residues. Per germline, CDR1 SEHNR and CDR2 FQNEAQ (reference sequence). V lost 1 base and J lost 9; bases outside the gene matches: 7. CDR3 in DNA: TGTGCCAGCAGCTTAGTCGGACAGGGTGAGCGCTACACCTTC. It is translated as CASSLVGQGERYTF.

Worth noting for this clonotype: A read error may be the cause here, since a much bigger clone is one base away. The chain is built from TRBV2 and TRBJ1-2; no clear D gene. From germline, CDR1 is SNHLY and CDR2 FYNNEI. The CDR3 is 13 residues long. The CDR3 region is CASTRPGRGGYAF. The CDR3 DNA is TGTGCCAGCACCCGACCAGGACGAGGTGGCTACGCCTTC.

Note on this clonotype: Here the CDR3 omits its conserved ending phenylalanine or tryptophan, so a read error is the likely source. The V and J genes are TRBV6-2 or TRBV6-3 and TRBJ1-1, with D uncertain. The CDR3 sequence is 14 residues long. In germline, CDR1 is MNHEY, CDR2 SVGEGT. V lost 9 bases and J lost 2, with 16 bases in between. CDR3 protein: CASNEIGFNTEAFL. The CDR3 DNA sequence: TGTGCCAGTAACGAGATAGGGTTTAACACTGAAGCTTTCCTT.

The chain links TRBV7-6 to TRBJ1-1; 9 bases align to TRBD1. Germline trimming cut 7 bases from V and 4 bases from J; bases unmatched to any gene: 28. The CDR3 length is 21 residues. Per germline, CDR1 SGHVS and CDR2 FNYEAQ. CDR3 nucleotide sequence: TGTGCCAGCACCCGCTCTCCGGGACAGGGACGTTTCAGTGGGGGGACCACTGAAGCTTTCTTT. Protein: CASTRSPGQGRFSGGTTEAFF.

The J gene is TRBJ1-1, the V gene TRBV18; D unresolved. Germline V gene lookup returns CDR1 KGHSH and CDR2 LQKENI. Between the trimmed V and J ends, which lost 5 bases and 0 bases, there was a span of 10 bases. The CDR3 runs to 14 residues. The CDR3 sequence is CASSAFGLNTEAFF. The DNA of the CDR3 is TGTGCCAGCTCAGCGTTCGGCTTGAACACTGAAGCTTTCTTT.

This clonotype turned up a few times. CDR3 protein: CAISGQAKDTQYF. The CDR3 nucleotides are TGTGCCATCAGTGGCCAGGCGAAAGATACGCAGTATTTT. The chain joins TRBV10-3 to TRBJ2-3; D gene uncertain. CDR1 ENHRY and CDR2 SYGVKD come from the germline V gene. Trimming took 4 bases from V and 5 from J, leaving 10 bases between them. This CDR3 has 13 amino acids.